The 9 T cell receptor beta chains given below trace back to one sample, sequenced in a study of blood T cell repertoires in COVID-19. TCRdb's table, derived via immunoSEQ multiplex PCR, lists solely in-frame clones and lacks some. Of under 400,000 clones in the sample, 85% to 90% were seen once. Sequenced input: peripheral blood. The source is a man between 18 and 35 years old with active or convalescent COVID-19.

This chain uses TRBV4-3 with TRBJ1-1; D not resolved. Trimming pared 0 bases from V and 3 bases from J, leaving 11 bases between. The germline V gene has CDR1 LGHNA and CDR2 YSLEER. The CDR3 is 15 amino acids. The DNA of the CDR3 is TGCGCCAGCAGCCAAGACCCGTCAGGCTACACTGAAGCTTTCTTT. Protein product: CASSQDPSGYTEAFF.

CDR3 region: CASSLGSPDTQYF. The CDR3 DNA reads as TGCGCCAGCAGCTTGGGGAGCCCAGATACGCAGTATTTT. The chain combines TRBV5-1 with TRBJ2-3; no firm D call. V was pared by 0 bases and J by 4 bases, with 6 bases between. Germline V CDR1 and CDR2: SGHRS, YFSETQ. CDR3 length equals 13 residues.

CDR3 sequence (DNA): TGTGCCAGCAGTTTAAACCCTACAGGGAAAGGCTCACCCCTCCACTTT. This codes for CASSLNPTGKGSPLHF. V and J are TRBV6-5 and TRBJ1-6, with a weak D call TRBD1 (6 bases). The CDR3 length is 16 residues. V lost 4 bases, J lost 10 bases, and 20 bases lay in between. Germline V CDR1 and CDR2: MNHEY, SVGAGI.

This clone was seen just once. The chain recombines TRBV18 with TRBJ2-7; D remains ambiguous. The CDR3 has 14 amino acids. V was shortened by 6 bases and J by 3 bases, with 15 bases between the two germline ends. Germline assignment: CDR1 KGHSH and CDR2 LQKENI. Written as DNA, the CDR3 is TGTGCCAGCTCCCCGACGTACAGTGTCTACGAGCAGTACTTC. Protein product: CASSPTYSVYEQYF.

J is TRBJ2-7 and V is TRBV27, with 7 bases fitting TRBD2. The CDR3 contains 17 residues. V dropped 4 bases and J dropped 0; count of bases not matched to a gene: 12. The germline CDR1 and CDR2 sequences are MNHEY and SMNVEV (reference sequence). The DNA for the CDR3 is TGTGCCAGCAGTTATTCCGGGCTAGCGGAACGCTCCTACGAGCAGTACTTC. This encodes CASSYSGLAERSYEQYF.

CDR3 region: CASSLAVGGPIGELFF. CDR3 bases: TGTGCCAGCAGCTTAGCCGTCGGGGGGCCCATCGGGGAGCTGTTTTTT. The chain links TRBV7-9 to TRBJ2-2; tentatively, D is TRBD2 (7 bases). The V end was cut by 0 bases, the J end by 7 bases, with 15 bases between. The CDR3 covers 16 residues. Germline CDR1 reads SEHNR; CDR2 reads FQNEAQ (reference sequence).

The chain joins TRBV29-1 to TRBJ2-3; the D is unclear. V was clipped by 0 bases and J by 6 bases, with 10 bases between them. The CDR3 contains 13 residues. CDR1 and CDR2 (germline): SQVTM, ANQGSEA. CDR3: CSVEDTRSDTQYF. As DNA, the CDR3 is TGCAGCGTTGAAGATACGAGGAGTGATACGCAGTATTTT.

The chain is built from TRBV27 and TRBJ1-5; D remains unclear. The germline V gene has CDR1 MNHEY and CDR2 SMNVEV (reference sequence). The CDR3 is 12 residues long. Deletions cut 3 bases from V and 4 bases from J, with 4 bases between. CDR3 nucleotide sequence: TGTGCCAGCAGTTTGCTAAATCAGCCCCAGCATTTT. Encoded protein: CASSLLNQPQHF.

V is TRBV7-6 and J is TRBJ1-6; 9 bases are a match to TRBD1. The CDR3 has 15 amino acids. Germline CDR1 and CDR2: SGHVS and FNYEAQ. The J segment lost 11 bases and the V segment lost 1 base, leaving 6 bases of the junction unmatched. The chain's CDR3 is CASSLGQGGRAPLHF. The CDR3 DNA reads TGTGCCAGCAGCTTAGGACAGGGGGGCCGGGCACCCCTCCACTTT.